This record concerns one T cell receptor beta chain sequence. This clone was detected only a few times. Its target antigen remains unknown. The input lacks base qualities; no much larger clone sits a single base away. The receptor library was made with the immunoSEQ multiplex PCR assay. The multiplex PCR relied on a mix of 60 forward primers for TCR Vbeta segments and 13 reverse primers for TCR Jbeta segments. The CDR3 region of rearranged TCR beta genes was amplified from genomic DNA with a multiplex PCR assay. The amplified TCR beta libraries were sequenced on the Illumina HiSeq System as 87-base-pair reads. From the authors' description of their analysis: A later analysis tallied some 79 million unique TCR beta chains across the 700 or so repertoires, and roughly 11 million of those chains were shared by two or more donors. Raw reads were error-corrected and collapsed into unique sequences with a nearest-neighbor algorithm that merged closely related sequences to remove PCR and sequencing errors. V, D and J gene segments were assigned by aligning CDR3 sequences to IMGT reference sequences. For a sequence to be retained, a match of at least six nucleotides was required to both a V gene segment and a J gene segment. Rearrangements were classified as productive when the CDR3 lacked stop codons and remained in frame with V and J, and all other rearrangements were classified as non-productive. Following IMGT convention, CDR3 was defined as the stretch from the second conserved V-encoded cysteine to the conserved J-encoded phenylalanine. The earlier analysis of about 570 of the donors excluded any sequence lacking an unambiguous match to a single V gene segment. An earlier analysis of around 600 of the donors classified V segments as functional when productive rearrangements were above 56.7% and as segregating when the standard deviation between donors was above 5%. A statistical classification framework was built for diagnosing cytomegalovirus status from the catalog of TCR beta chain sequences. In a later analysis, TCR nucleotide sequences were compared against IMGT/GENE-DB human TR gene sequences so that V and J genes could be assigned. A later analysis assigned CDR3 sequences and most-parsimonious VDJ recombination scenarios with the TCRdist pipeline. In a later analysis, each TCR beta chain was defined by its CDR3 amino acid sequence together with its V-gene family, and reads lacking a unique V-gene family were excluded. A later analysis removed 550 to 700 highly shared, low-generation-probability nucleotide sequences to deal with suspected cross-contamination and a sequencing artifact. In a later analysis, a clonal expansion index was calculated for each public chain from normalized within-repertoire ranks of inferred template counts. A later analysis computed generation probabilities with a VDJ recombination model fitted to out-of-frame rearrangements, and checked the results against IGoR. In a later analysis, TCR-TCR, TCR-HLA and TCR-CMV co-occurrence was scored with hypergeometric tests, and a repertoire-size bias correction was applied to TCR pairs. To estimate false discovery rates, a later analysis permuted the HLA or CMV assignments 20 times. In a later analysis, co-occurring TCRs were grouped with DBSCAN, and TCRdist sequence similarity was added when clustering was performed within HLA-allele-positive subsets. Repertoires with fewer than 30,000 or more than 120,000 public chains were left out of co-occurrence clustering, as were five repertoires with anomalous nucleotide sharing. TCRdb carries this immuneACCESS record with in-frame sequences only. Its versions omit some clonotypes, under half of them owing to an unresolved V gene in the studies checked, with the rest unexplained. V, J and clone size are those of that table, while D and trimming were read from the DNA. This sample has 140,000 or so clones in its table, and 9.4% of those were observed once. Of the sample, about 2% falls within the top ten clones.

This sample is drawn from a study of cytomegalovirus exposure and HLA in healthy donors (dated by TCRdb to about 2017). Broadly, across the study: According to an earlier analysis of a few hundred of the donors, about 179 million T cells yielded roughly 100 million unique TCR beta sequences and less than 300 Gb of sequence data. High-throughput TCR immunosequencing, statistical association of individual TCRs with disease status, and machine learning were combined to predict cytomegalovirus infection status. Donor age, sex, ethnicity and CMV serostatus were compiled together with the repertoire data. A later genetic analysis took genome-wide SNP genotypes for about three fifths of the 666 donors and used that subset as a discovery cohort. HLA typing covered class I and class II loci at four-digit resolution. The study used immunosequencing to profile the T cell repertoires of approximately 640 subjects and linked those repertoires to cytomegalovirus serostatus. Every repertoire in the discovery cohort had been generated on one and the same sequencing platform. Several DR-DQ haplotypes were treated as single units for association and clustering because of strong linkage in the cohort. In a later analysis, previously published TCR beta repertoires from fewer than 750 donors were re-analyzed and high-resolution HLA genotyping was added so that TCR occurrence patterns could be studied. An earlier analysis of 587 of the donors applied high-throughput TCR beta sequencing to assess whether each TCR beta V gene segment acted as functional or pseudogenic. A separate validation cohort of 90 to 150 different subjects was used in addition to the approximately 700-subject first cohort. The genetic ancestry cluster associated with self-reported Caucasian donors included roughly four fifths of the approximately 400 genotyped donors. Among around 400 genotyped donors of the cohort, an average of roughly 230,000 unique TCR beta nucleotide sequences was sequenced per donor, of which 15% to 20% were non-productive. An early release that covered approximately 600 HLA-typed donors contained about 300 gigabases of sequencing data and about 93 million unique TCR sequences. The number of typed donors differed by locus: about 629-630 for A, B, C, DRB1 and DQB1; some 540 for DQA1; some 590 for DPA1; and some 470 for DPB1. The study aimed to test whether signatures of past pathogen exposure could be identified by cataloging public T cell receptors. Rather than drawing on any new phenotypic data, the later analysis identified candidate immune exposures from TCR beta sequences and the way those sequences occurred across donors. The paper as a whole reports these results and caveats: The earlier analysis of almost 600 of the donors excluded about 16 rarely observed V segments, including chromosome 9 orphons, because counts were too low. Linkage disequilibrium might explain the correlated functional status among segregating V segments, but an unknown experimental factor could not be excluded. According to a later genetic analysis, donors in an Asian-associated ancestry cluster had fewer N-insertions in productive TCRs than the approximately 690-donor mean. In a later analysis, HLA-associated TCR beta chains were found to be more clonally expanded and to have lower generation probabilities than equally common non-associated chains. The authors suggested that the approach could potentially be generalized to other disease states and immunological phenotypes. A further reported finding was that TCR beta sequences accurately predicted the HLA-A and HLA-B alleles for most subjects in the first cohort. Specific HLA alleles were associated with 15,000 to 20,000 TCR beta sequences at a false discovery rate of 0.05 in a later analysis. In a later analysis, TCR association rates were found to vary across HLA loci, with the most associated TCRs seen for DRB1 alleles and the fewest for HLA-C alleles. An earlier analysis of approximately 500 of the donors showed that most TCR beta V segments appeared in productive rearrangements either about 87% or about 30% of the time, which broadly matched IMGT annotations. According to a later analysis, most CMV-associated TCR beta chains appeared to be HLA-restricted, and the HLA associations seemed to be driven largely by CMV exposure. The cohort was sequenced for TCR beta chains only, and without alpha or paired-chain data the features that could be detected were limited. A later analysis reported that several top co-occurrence clusters appeared linked to parvovirus B19, influenza, CMV and Epstein-Barr virus. CMV serostatus was the only immune exposure information available for the cohort. A cluster of highly shared sequence variants was judged likely to be a technical artifact of the sequencing pipeline. When HLA alleles, especially DR and DQ, strongly co-occurred, TCR associations were difficult to assign to individual alleles. Sequencing depth was assumed to be roughly uniform across donors in the presence/absence analyses, though that assumption may not hold. Because HLA typing was unavailable for some donors at each locus, only the typed subset was used in association tests. Most TCR sequences were seen in very few donors, while some public TCRs were found in many individuals. In a later genetic analysis, a missense DCLRE1C variant was associated with V-gene and J-gene trimming of TCR beta chains, and the association was replicated in an independent cohort. In both the original and validation cohorts, the classifier was reported to diagnose cytomegalovirus status with high specificity and sensitivity. In the study, 150 to 200 TCR beta chains were listed as associated with cytomegalovirus. In vitro tests confirmed that a few of the cytomegalovirus-associated TCR beta chains recognize cytomegalovirus antigens.

The cohort was made up of roughly 670 healthy bone marrow donors. At the time of sampling, every cohort member was nominally healthy, though immune exposures that went unrecorded were likely present. The donor tested CMV seronegative and was one of the 352 seronegative cohort members. Every donor gave a peripheral blood sample, and the peripheral blood mononuclear cells from that sample were used for TCR beta sequencing. The Qiagen DNeasy Blood Extraction Kit was used to extract genomic DNA from the blood cell samples. Sequencing was done on a sample of PBMCs. The clonotype originates from a male donor in good health and CMV-seronegative.

The DNA sequence is given as TGCAGCGTTGAATCGGGGGAGCGAGCTTTCTTT. Its protein reads: CSVESGERAFF. This chain is built from TRBV29-1 and TRBJ1-1, with a weak D call of TRBD1 (5 bases match). Via the germline V gene, CDR1 is SQVTM and CDR2 ANQGSEA. The CDR3, from cysteine to phenylalanine, totals 11 residues. Here the CDR3 DNA is all that survives: 33 bases in frame from base 1. The junction carries 11 bases between V and J, which are trimmed by 2 bases and 10 bases respectively.